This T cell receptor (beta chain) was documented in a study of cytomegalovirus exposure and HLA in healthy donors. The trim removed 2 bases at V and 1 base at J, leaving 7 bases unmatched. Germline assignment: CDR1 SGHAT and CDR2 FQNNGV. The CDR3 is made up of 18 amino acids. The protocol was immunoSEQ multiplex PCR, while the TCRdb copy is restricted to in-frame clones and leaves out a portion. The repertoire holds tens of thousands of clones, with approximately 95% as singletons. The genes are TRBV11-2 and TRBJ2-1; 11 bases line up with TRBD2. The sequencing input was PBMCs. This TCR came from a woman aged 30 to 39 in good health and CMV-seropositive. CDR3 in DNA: TGTGCCAGCAGCTTACAATCTAGCGGGAGGAGTTCCTACAATGAGCAGTTCTTC. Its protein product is CASSLQSSGRSSYNEQFF.